This T cell receptor (beta chain) derives from a study of OX40 agonist ivuxolimab in advanced cancers. Germline loops: CDR1 SGHNT, CDR2 YYREEE (reference sequence). V was clipped by 2 bases and J by 5 bases; unmatched bases: 3. This CDR3 region has 13 residues. Some clones are missing from TCRdb's copy, which holds only in-frame ones; the method was immunoSEQ multiplex PCR. The data contain roughly 65,000 clones, roughly 88% of them singletons. The sequence derives from an adult with an advanced solid tumor such as melanoma, head and neck, liver or kidney cancer. This material consisted of CD4+ or CD8+ T cells sorted from blood, taken in a trial of the OX40 agonist ivuxolimab. The chain has TRBV5-4 and TRBJ2-7, with 8 bases identical to TRBD1. The CDR3 nucleotides read TGTGCCAGCAGCTTCGACAGGGGTAACGAGCAGTACTTC. This sequence encodes CASSFDRGNEQYF.